These 4 T cell receptor beta chains came from one sample sequenced in a study of T cells in Graves' hyperthyroidism and ophthalmopathy (dated by TCRdb to about 2019). The method was multiplex PCR. Sequencing used an Illumina HiSeq 2000. Amplification of TCR beta CDR3 regions was carried out from RNA transcripts. A first-round RT-PCR of the TCR CDR3 used the HTBI primer set with the Qiagen OneStep RT-PCR kit. The public reads were reanalyzed by TCRdb: fastp trimming at Q25, MiXCR alignment, in-frame beta chains only. One record per CDR3 amino acid sequence lists the most common genes and DNA. The table for this sample lists 300,000 or so distinct CDR3 sequences; around 16% of them were counted only once. 33% of the sample goes to the ten largest clones. Sequencing was carried out using blood. The receptors stem from a man aged 30 to 39 with Graves' hyperthyroidism.

This clonotype was observed a handful of times. The rearrangement uses TRBV24-1 and TRBJ1-4, with 7 bases fitting TRBD1. CDR1 KGHDR and CDR2 SFDVKD come from the germline V gene. The V segment lost 3 bases and the J segment 0 bases; nucleotides outside the gene matches: 12. The CDR3 contains 19 residues. The CDR3 sequence is CATSDATGKEAATNEKLFF. In DNA, the CDR3 is TGTGCCACCAGTGATGCGACAGGGAAGGAGGCAGCAACTAATGAAAAACTGTTTTTT.

This clonotype was seen repeatedly, ten times or more. The chain carries TRBV27 and TRBJ2-1; D possibly corresponds to TRBD1 (5 bases). Germline V lookup: CDR1 MNHEY, CDR2 SMNVEV (reference sequence). V lost 7 bases, J lost 8 bases, and 9 bases lay in between. This CDR3 is built from 11 residues. CDR3: CASTKGDEQFF. CDR3 nucleotides: TGTGCCAGCACCAAAGGGGATGAGCAGTTCTTC.

This chain joins TRBV12-3 or TRBV12-4 and TRBJ1-5; 8 bases align to TRBD1. This CDR3 is 15 amino acids long. V trimming: 0 bases; J trimming: 9 bases; junction bases outside the gene matches: 7. CDR3 region: CASSLAATGERPQHF. The CDR3 DNA is TGTGCCAGCAGTTTAGCCGCGACAGGGGAGCGGCCCCAGCATTTT.

This clonotype was picked up many times. The chain combines TRBV12-3 or TRBV12-4 with TRBJ2-5; 8 bases are a match to TRBD2. The junction had 4 bases not matched to a gene; V was cut back by 3 bases and J by 4 bases. The CDR3 sequence is 14 residues long. In nucleotides, the CDR3 is TGTGCCAGCAGTTTGAGCGGGAGAGGAGAGACCCAGTACTTC. As protein: CASSLSGRGETQYF.